The 26 T cell receptor beta chains below were found in one sample sequenced in a study of T cell responses to AZD1222 COVID-19 vaccine. Using immunoSEQ multiplex PCR, the repertoire was profiled, and TCRdb retains in-frame clones only, with some absent. This table holds some 120,000 clones, 85% to 90% found once. The sample in question was peripheral blood, obtained on day 0 of AZD1222 vaccination. Receptor source: an adult in good health.

This sequence joins TRBV19 and TRBJ1-2; D possibly corresponds to TRBD1 (5 bases). The V and J ends lost 4 bases and 8 bases respectively, with 11 bases between them. In germline, CDR1 is LNHDA, CDR2 SQIVND (reference sequence). The CDR3 covers 12 residues. CDR3 sequence (DNA): TGTGCCAGTAGTAGGTCTCAGGGAGGCTACACCTTC. Translated, it gives CASSRSQGGYTF.

The chain employs TRBV9 and TRBJ2-1; D call uncertain. There are 13 residues in the CDR3. Germline-derived CDR1 and CDR2 are SGDLS and YYNGEE. V was cut by 4 bases and J by 8 bases, with 13 bases left in between. The DNA of the CDR3 is TGTGCCAGCAGCCCCTCCCAACGACATGAGCAGTTCTTC. This translates into CASSPSQRHEQFF.

A remark on this clone: Additional DNA sequences in this sample encode the identical CDR3. This chain joins TRBV5-1 and TRBJ1-5, with D perhaps TRBD1 (5 bases). The CDR3 has 14 residues. Germline V CDR1 and CDR2: SGHRS, YFSETQ. With 0 bases removed from V and 2 bases from J, the gap between germline ends came to 6 bases. CDR3 sequence: CASSLGGGNQPQHF. CDR3 DNA: TGCGCCAGCAGCTTGGGAGGGGGCAATCAGCCCCAGCATTTT. Together with reference TRBV5-1 and TRBJ1-5, the CDR3 gives the full variable domain: KAGVTQTPRYLIKTRGQQVTLSCSPISGHRSVSWYQQTPGQGLQFLFEYFSETQRNKGNFPGRFSGRQFSNSRSEMNVSTLELGDSALYLCASSLGGGNQPQHFGDGTRLSIL.

In DNA, the CDR3 is TGTGCCTGGAGTAGGTCTGGGACAGGGAACACTGAAGCTTTCTTT. The encoded protein is CAWSRSGTGNTEAFF. The chain couples TRBV30 to TRBJ1-1; the match to TRBD1 covers 8 bases. V was clipped by 2 bases and J by 1 base; unmatched bases: 6. CDR1 and CDR2 from the germline V gene are GTSNPN and SVGIG (reference sequence). CDR3 length equals 15 residues.

This rearrangement joins TRBV4-1 to TRBJ2-1, with TRBD1 as a possible D gene (7 bases). Deletions cut 0 bases from V and 5 bases from J, with 20 bases between. Germline V gene data show CDR1 as MGHRA and CDR2 as YSYEKL. The CDR3 sequence is 18 residues long. The DNA of the CDR3 is TGCGCCAGCAGCCAAGAGAGGGGCAGGGGGGTGCTCGACAATGAGCAGTTCTTC. Its protein is CASSQERGRGVLDNEQFF.

Here the CDR3 reads CASRDRSSYEQYF. The CDR3 DNA follows: TGTGCCAGCAGGGACAGGAGCTCCTACGAGCAGTACTTC. The chain is built from TRBV21-1 and TRBJ2-7; TRBD1 is taken as the D call from the table, unchecked against the DNA. TRBV21-1 is a pseudogene locus. This CDR3 has 13 amino acids.

This clone has just one count. The genes are TRBV19 and TRBJ1-1; TRBD1 agrees at 8 bases. Germline lookup yields CDR1 LNHDA and CDR2 SQIVND (reference sequence). This CDR3 has 15 amino acids. Trimming took 4 bases from V and 3 from J; bases not matched to a gene: 7. The chain's CDR3 is CASSRPGQGDTEAFF. DNA of the CDR3: TGTGCCAGTAGTAGGCCCGGACAGGGCGACACTGAAGCTTTCTTT.

The genes are TRBV9 and TRBJ2-2; D remains unclear. The CDR3 totals 13 residues. Germline V gene data show CDR1 as SGDLS and CDR2 as YYNGEE. The ends were cut back, 5 bases at V and 4 bases at J, with 9 bases in the middle. The CDR3 DNA sequence: TGTGCCAGCAGTTCGATCCCCACCGGGGAGCTGTTTTTT. Its translation is CASSSIPTGELFF.

This clone has a single count. The chain uses TRBV4-3 and TRBJ2-1; D gene unclear. Germline V lookup: CDR1 LGHNA, CDR2 YSLEER. The CDR3 totals 13 residues. Trimming shortened V by 0 bases and J by 12 bases, and 12 bases separated the two germline ends. The CDR3 DNA is TGCGCCAGCAGCCAAGATTACCGGTCAGGGCAGTTCTTC. This sequence encodes CASSQDYRSGQFF.

The gene calls are TRBV27 and TRBJ1-2, with D tentatively TRBD1 (5 bases). Germline loops: CDR1 MNHEY, CDR2 SMNVEV (reference sequence). The CDR3 covers 14 residues. The V end lost 4 bases, the J end lost 1 base, and 10 bases lay between the germline ends. The CDR3 protein is CASSSLTDNYGYTF. CDR3 nucleotide sequence: TGTGCCAGCAGTTCCCTGACAGATAACTATGGCTACACCTTC.

CDR3 sequence (DNA): TGTGCCAGCAGTTTATCTAATTGGATGAGCCTCGGAAATGAGCAGTTCTTC. Encoded protein: CASSLSNWMSLGNEQFF. The chain combines TRBV27 with TRBJ2-1; D gene unclear. The germline V and J ends were trimmed by 0 bases and 7 bases, with 19 bases remaining between them. Germline loops: CDR1 MNHEY, CDR2 SMNVEV (reference sequence). There are 17 residues in the CDR3.

V and J are TRBV5-4 and TRBJ1-2; TRBD1 matches at 7 bases. The CDR3 covers 14 residues. The V segment lost 2 bases and the J segment 4 bases; nucleotides outside the gene matches: 5. CDR1 is SGHNT and CDR2 is YYREEE in the germline V gene (reference sequence). The CDR3 spells CASSFRGGGYGYTF. The CDR3 DNA reads as TGTGCCAGCAGCTTCAGAGGGGGCGGCTATGGCTACACCTTC.

This rearrangement joins TRBV18 to TRBJ1-1, with D tentatively TRBD1 (6 bases). The CDR3 loop spans 16 amino acids. CDR1 and CDR2 from the germline V gene are KGHSH and LQKENI. Trimming stripped 5 bases from V and 0 bases from J, with 16 bases between. DNA of the CDR3: TGTGCCAGCTCAGCGCGGACAGCGGACTTGAACACTGAAGCTTTCTTT. The encoded protein is CASSARTADLNTEAFF.

This chain connects TRBV7-9 to TRBJ2-5; D is possibly TRBD1 or TRBD2 (5 bases each). V was cut by 2 bases and J by 5 bases, with 9 bases left in between. CDR3 length equals 13 residues. CDR1 is SEHNR and CDR2 is FQNEAQ in the germline V gene (reference sequence). CDR3 sequence: CASSLFGGETQYF. DNA for the CDR3: TGTGCCAGCAGCTTATTTGGGGGTGAGACCCAGTACTTC. The full variable domain, its missing parts supplied by reference TRBV7-9 and TRBJ2-5, is DTGVSQNPRHKITKRGQNVTFRCDPISEHNRLYWYRQTLGQGPEFLTYFQNEAQLEKSRLLSDRFSAERPKGSFSTLEIQRTEQGDSAMYLCASSLFGGETQYFGPGTRLLVL.

Only a few counts were recorded for this clone. The genes are TRBV28 and TRBJ2-7; TRBD2 agrees at 8 bases. V dropped 7 bases and J dropped 2; count of bases not matched to a gene: 7. The CDR3 sequence is 14 residues long. The germline V gene encodes CDR1 MDHEN and CDR2 SYDVKM. CDR3 nucleotides: TGTGCCAGCACCCCGGGAGGGCTCCCCTACGAGCAGTACTTC. Its protein product is CASTPGGLPYEQYF.

On this clone: This sample includes further DNA sequences coding for the same CDR3. The gene calls are TRBV20-1 and TRBJ1-1; tentatively, D is TRBD1 (5 bases). This CDR3 is built from 11 residues. V was cut by 3 bases and J by 5 bases, with 7 bases left in between. Germline CDR1 DFQATT, CDR2 SNEGSKA (reference sequence). For the CDR3, the DNA is TGCAGTGCTAGGGGGGGGACTGAAGCTTTCTTT. Translation: CSARGGTEAFF.

This chain connects TRBV4-2 to TRBJ1-6; TRBD1 is a possible D gene (5 bases). Germline assignment: CDR1 LGHNA and CDR2 YNFKEQ. Trimming shortened V by 4 bases and J by 8 bases, and 12 bases separated the two germline ends. The CDR3 runs to 14 residues. CDR3 DNA sequence: TGTGCCAGCAGCCTCCAGGGAACGGATTCACCCCTCCACTTT. Residues: CASSLQGTDSPLHF.

This chain joins TRBV2 and TRBJ2-7; 9 bases are shared with TRBD1. This CDR3 spans 12 amino acids. Looked up from germline, CDR1 is SNHLY and CDR2 is FYNNEI. The V and J ends lost 10 bases and 3 bases, in that order; junction bases with no gene match: 4. The CDR3 is CATQTGGYEQYF. Here the CDR3 DNA reads TGTGCCACCCAGACAGGGGGCTACGAGCAGTACTTC. Drawing the rest from reference TRBV2 and TRBJ2-7, the complete variable domain is EPEVTQTPSHQVTQMGQEVILRCVPISNHLYFYWYRQILGQKVEFLVSFYNNEISEKSEIFDDQFSVERPDGSNFTLKIRSTKLEDSAMYFCATQTGGYEQYFGPGTRLTVT.

The chain uses TRBV29-1 and TRBJ2-5, with 8 nucleotides matching TRBD1. V was pared by 7 bases and J by 4 bases, with 17 bases of the junction left unmatched. This CDR3 is built from 16 residues. The germline V gene encodes CDR1 SQVTM and CDR2 ANQGSEA. The CDR3 loop reads CSGVPGQEVMGETQYF. CDR3 bases: TGCAGCGGGGTACCGGGACAGGAGGTAATGGGAGAGACCCAGTACTTC.

In DNA form, the CDR3 reads TGTGCCAGCAGCTTTTTGGAAGGGACACCCCTCCACTTT. This sequence encodes CASSFLEGTPLHF. The chain joins TRBV5-8 to TRBJ1-6; no clear D gene. Germline V gene lookup returns CDR1 SGHTS and CDR2 YDEGEE. Between the trimmed V and J ends, which lost 2 bases and 11 bases, there was a span of 11 bases. The CDR3 runs to 13 residues.

V usage is TRBV19 and J usage is TRBJ1-5; 7 bases align to TRBD1. V was pared by 3 bases and J by 5 bases, with 1 base of the junction left unmatched. Per the germline V gene, CDR1 is LNHDA and CDR2 is SQIVND (reference sequence). CDR3 size: 13 residues. The chain's CDR3 is CASSITGDQPQHF. Written as DNA, the CDR3 is TGTGCCAGTAGTATTACAGGGGATCAGCCCCAGCATTTT.

The rearrangement joins TRBV5-4 to TRBJ2-5, with D possibly matching TRBD1 (6 bases). This CDR3 is built from 16 residues. Germline V CDR1 and CDR2: SGHNT, YYREEE (reference sequence). V was clipped by 0 bases and J by 5 bases, with 17 bases between them. This chain's CDR3 is CASSLARAGVGETQYF. As DNA, the CDR3 is TGTGCCAGCAGCTTGGCTAGGGCAGGGGTAGGTGAGACCCAGTACTTC.

CDR3 sequence (DNA): TGTGCCAGCAGTCCCCCCCGGGGGGCCCAGAGCCCCTACGAGCAGTACTTC. It yields the protein CASSPPRGAQSPYEQYF. The chain is built from TRBV28 and TRBJ2-7, with a weak D call TRBD2 (7 bases). CDR3 length equals 17 residues. Trimming left V 5 bases short and J 2 bases short, with 22 bases between. CDR1 MDHEN and CDR2 SYDVKM come from the germline V gene.

This clone has only one observation. The V and J genes are TRBV19 and TRBJ1-1; D uncertain. This CDR3 is built from 13 residues. The germline V gene encodes CDR1 LNHDA and CDR2 SQIVND (reference sequence). The ends were cut back, 5 bases at V and 0 bases at J, with 7 bases in the middle. Written as DNA, the CDR3 is TGTGCCAGTAGTCAAATCATGAACACTGAAGCTTTCTTT. Amino acids: CASSQIMNTEAFF.

The chain is built from TRBV20-1 and TRBJ2-7; D tentatively reads TRBD1 or TRBD2 (5 bases each). The CDR3 sequence is 12 residues long. Trimming pared 3 bases from V and 7 bases from J, leaving 13 bases between. CDR1 is DFQATT and CDR2 is SNEGSKA in the germline V gene (reference sequence). CDR3 nucleotides: TGCAGTGCTAGTGGGGGTTTGTTAGAGCAGTACTTC. Translating it yields CSASGGLLEQYF.

The V call is TRBV11-2, the J call TRBJ2-5; D gene uncertain. The CDR3 has 16 residues. V shed 5 bases and J shed 5 bases, with 21 bases lying between them. CDR1 and CDR2 (germline): SGHAT, FQNNGV. The CDR3 loop reads CASSRLLSESGETQYF. The CDR3, as DNA: TGTGCCAGCAGCCGCCTCCTGTCAGAGTCGGGCGAGACCCAGTACTTC.